Listed below are T cell receptor beta chains from one sample, sequenced in a study of T cells in Graves' hyperthyroidism and ophthalmopathy. Using its own MiXCR run on the multiplex PCR reads, TCRdb lists one record per CDR3 protein. The sample contains about 300,000 distinct CDR3 sequences, around 20% of which appear only once. Sequenced sample: blood. The receptor set was obtained from a man between 50 and 59 years old with Graves' ophthalmopathy. Both conserved end residues are part of each CDR3. A D gene is named only where the DNA matches it firmly. Some rows have no size entry. The others give once, few or many, or a class for an expanded clone.

J gene,clone size,D gene,V gene,CDR3 DNA,CDR3 protein
TRBJ2-7,NA,NA,TRBV7-8,TGTGTCAGCAGCCCCTACAGCAGGGCTAGCGAGCAGTACTTC,CVSSPYSRASEQYF
TRBJ2-7,NA,TRBD2,TRBV20-1,TGCAGTGCTAGAGGGACTAGCGGGGGCTCCTACGAGCAGTACTTC,CSARGTSGGSYEQYF
TRBJ1-1,many,NA,TRBV5-1,TGCGCCAGCAGCTTATCCGGGGGAGAGACTGAAGCTTTCTTT,CASSLSGGETEAFF
TRBJ2-7,few,TRBD2,TRBV7-9,TGTGCCAGCAGCTTAGGGACTAGCGCCGCCGAGCAGTACTTC,CASSLGTSAAEQYF
TRBJ1-5,many,NA,TRBV6-2/TRBV6-3,TGTGCCAGCGGACGAGCGGGGGGACATCAGCCCCAGCATTTT,CASGRAGGHQPQHF
TRBJ2-7,many,TRBD2,TRBV20-1,TGCAGTGCTAGGCGACTAGCGGGAGAGGTTAACGAGCAGTACTTC,CSARRLAGEVNEQYF
TRBJ2-5,NA,NA,TRBV13,TGTGCCAGCAGCCTCGGGACTCCCAAGTACTTC,CASSLGTPKYF
TRBJ2-7,many,NA,TRBV7-8,TGTGCCAGCAGCCGCATGGGCCACGAGCAGTACTTC,CASSRMGHEQYF
TRBJ1-1,few,NA,TRBV28,TGTGCCAGCAGTCCGATTACAGTGAACACTGAAGCTTTCTTT,CASSPITVNTEAFF
TRBJ2-4,many,NA,TRBV2,TGTGCCAGCAGGGGGATAGCAGGGGCCAAAAACATTCAGTACTTC,CASRGIAGAKNIQYF
TRBJ2-7,NA,TRBD2,TRBV11-2,TGTGCCAGCAGCTTTAAGCGGGAGCTGGACGAGCAGTACTTC,CASSFKRELDEQYF
TRBJ1-6,few,NA,TRBV4-1,TGCGCCAGCAGCCTAAACCGGGACTCCTATAATTCACCCCTCCACTTT,CASSLNRDSYNSPLHF
TRBJ2-1,NA,TRBD2,TRBV10-3,TGTGCCATCAGTGAGTCTTGGCGGGAGGTGGGCAATGAGCAGTTCTTC,CAISESWREVGNEQFF
TRBJ1-3,NA,NA,TRBV20-1,TGCAGTGCTAGAGCGCATGGGGGAAGTGGAAACACCATATATTTT,CSARAHGGSGNTIYF
TRBJ2-1,many,TRBD2,TRBV7-3,TGTGCCAGCAGATTAAGCGGGAGGGCAGACAATGAGCAGTTCTTC,CASRLSGRADNEQFF
TRBJ2-7,NA,NA,TRBV28,TGTGCCAGCAGGCTGGGAGTTGGTTACGAGCAGTACTTC,CASRLGVGYEQYF
TRBJ1-4,few,NA,TRBV10-3,TGTGCCATCTCATCTTCACCAACGGGGGGAAAACTGTTTTTT,CAISSSPTGGKLFF
TRBJ2-1,many,TRBD1,TRBV5-6,TGTGCCAGCAGCTTGACCAGGACAGGGAGGTCCTACAATGAGCAGTTCTTC,CASSLTRTGRSYNEQFF